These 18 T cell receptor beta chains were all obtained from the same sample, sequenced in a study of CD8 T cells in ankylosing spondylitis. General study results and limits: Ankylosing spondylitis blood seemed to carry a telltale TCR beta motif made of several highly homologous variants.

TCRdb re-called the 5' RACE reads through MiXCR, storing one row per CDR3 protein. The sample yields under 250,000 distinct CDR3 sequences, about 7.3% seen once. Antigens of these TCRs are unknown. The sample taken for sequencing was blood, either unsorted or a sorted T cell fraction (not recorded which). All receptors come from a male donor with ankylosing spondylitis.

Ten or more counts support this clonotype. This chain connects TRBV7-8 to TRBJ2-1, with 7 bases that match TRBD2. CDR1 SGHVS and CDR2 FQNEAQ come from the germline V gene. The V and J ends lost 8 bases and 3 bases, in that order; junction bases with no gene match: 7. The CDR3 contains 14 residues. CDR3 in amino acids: CASGEGAFYNEQFF. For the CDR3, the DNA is TGTGCCAGCGGGGAGGGTGCCTTCTACAATGAGCAGTTCTTC. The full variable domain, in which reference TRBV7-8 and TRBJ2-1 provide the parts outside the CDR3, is GAGVSQSPRYKVAKRGQDVALRCDPISGHVSLFWYQQALGQGPEFLTYFQNEAQLDKSGLPSDRFFAERPEGSVSTLKIQRTQQEDSAVYLCASGEGAFYNEQFFGPGTRLTVL.

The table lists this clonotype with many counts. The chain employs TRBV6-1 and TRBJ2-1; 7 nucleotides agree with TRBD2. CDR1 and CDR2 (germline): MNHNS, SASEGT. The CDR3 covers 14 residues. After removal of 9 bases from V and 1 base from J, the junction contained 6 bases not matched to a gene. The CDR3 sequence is CASRPRGSYNEQFF. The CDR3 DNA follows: TGTGCCAGTCGCCCGCGGGGGTCCTACAATGAGCAGTTCTTC.

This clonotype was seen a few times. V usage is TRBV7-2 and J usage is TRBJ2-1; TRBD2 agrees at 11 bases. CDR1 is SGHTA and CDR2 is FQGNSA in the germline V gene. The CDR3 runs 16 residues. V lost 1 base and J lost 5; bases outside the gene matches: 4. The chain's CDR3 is CASSLEGTSGNNEQFF. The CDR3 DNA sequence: TGTGCCAGCAGCTTAGAAGGGACTAGCGGTAACAATGAGCAGTTCTTC.

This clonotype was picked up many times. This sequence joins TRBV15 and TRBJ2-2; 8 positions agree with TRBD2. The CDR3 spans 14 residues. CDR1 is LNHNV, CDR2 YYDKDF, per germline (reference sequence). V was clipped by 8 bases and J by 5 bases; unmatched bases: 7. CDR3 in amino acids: CATRGGGSTGELFF. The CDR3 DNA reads TGTGCCACCCGGGGGGGGGGCAGTACCGGGGAGCTGTTTTTT.

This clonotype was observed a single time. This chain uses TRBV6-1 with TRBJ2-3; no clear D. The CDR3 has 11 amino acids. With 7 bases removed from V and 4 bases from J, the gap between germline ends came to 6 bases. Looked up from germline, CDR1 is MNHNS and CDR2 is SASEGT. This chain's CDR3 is CASTGSDTQYF. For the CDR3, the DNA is TGTGCCAGCACCGGCTCAGATACGCAGTATTTT.

The CDR3 coding sequence is TGTGCCAGCAGTTTCGGCGGGGGGGCTCGGAATGAGCAGTTCTTC. Protein product: CASSFGGGARNEQFF. The chain uses TRBV12-3 or TRBV12-4 and TRBJ2-1, with 9 positions matching TRBD2. The length of the CDR3 is 15 residues. Germline trimming cut 3 bases from V and 7 bases from J; bases unmatched to any gene: 7.

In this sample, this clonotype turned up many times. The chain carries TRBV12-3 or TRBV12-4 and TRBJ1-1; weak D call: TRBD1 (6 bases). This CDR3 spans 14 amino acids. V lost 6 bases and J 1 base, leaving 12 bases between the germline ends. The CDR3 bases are TGTGCCAGCAGCTCGACAGGAACGAACACTGAAGCTTTCTTT. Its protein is CASSSTGTNTEAFF.

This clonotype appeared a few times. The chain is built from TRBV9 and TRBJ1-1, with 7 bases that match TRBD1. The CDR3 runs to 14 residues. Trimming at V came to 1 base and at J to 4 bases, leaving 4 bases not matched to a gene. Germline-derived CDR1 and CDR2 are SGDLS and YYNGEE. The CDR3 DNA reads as TGTGCCAGCAGCGTAACAGGGGAAGGCACTGAAGCTTTCTTT. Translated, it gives CASSVTGEGTEAFF.

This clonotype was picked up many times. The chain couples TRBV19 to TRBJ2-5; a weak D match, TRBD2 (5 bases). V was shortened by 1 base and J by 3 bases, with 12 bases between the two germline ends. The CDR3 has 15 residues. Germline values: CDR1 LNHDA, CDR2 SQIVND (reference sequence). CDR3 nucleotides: TGTGCCAGTAGTATAGGTCTTACCGGGGAAGAGACCCAGTACTTC. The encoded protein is CASSIGLTGEETQYF.

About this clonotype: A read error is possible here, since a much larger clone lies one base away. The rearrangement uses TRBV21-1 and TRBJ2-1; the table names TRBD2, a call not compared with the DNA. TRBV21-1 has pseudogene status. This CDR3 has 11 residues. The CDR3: CASKSQDEQFF. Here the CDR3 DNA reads TGTGCCAGCAAGTCCCAAGATGAGCAGTTCTTC.

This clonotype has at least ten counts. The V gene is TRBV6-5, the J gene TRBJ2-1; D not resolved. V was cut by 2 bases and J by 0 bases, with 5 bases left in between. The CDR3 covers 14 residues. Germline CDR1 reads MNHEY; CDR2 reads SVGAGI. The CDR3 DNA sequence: TGTGCCAGCAGTTACGATAACTCCTACAATGAGCAGTTCTTC. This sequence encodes CASSYDNSYNEQFF.

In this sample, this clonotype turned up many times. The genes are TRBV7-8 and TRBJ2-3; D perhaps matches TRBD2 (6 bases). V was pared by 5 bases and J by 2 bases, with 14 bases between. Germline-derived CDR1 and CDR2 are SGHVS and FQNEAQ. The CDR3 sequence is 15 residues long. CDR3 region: CASSQFAGPTDTQYF. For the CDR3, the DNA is TGTGCCAGCAGCCAATTTGCGGGGCCCACAGATACGCAGTATTTT.

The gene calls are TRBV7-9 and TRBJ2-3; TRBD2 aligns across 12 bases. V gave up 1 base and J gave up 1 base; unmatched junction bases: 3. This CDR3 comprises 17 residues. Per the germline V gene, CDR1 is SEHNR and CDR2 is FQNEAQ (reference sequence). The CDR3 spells CASSLGLAGVRTDTQYF. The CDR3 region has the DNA TGTGCCAGCAGCTTAGGACTAGCGGGAGTCCGCACAGATACGCAGTATTTT.

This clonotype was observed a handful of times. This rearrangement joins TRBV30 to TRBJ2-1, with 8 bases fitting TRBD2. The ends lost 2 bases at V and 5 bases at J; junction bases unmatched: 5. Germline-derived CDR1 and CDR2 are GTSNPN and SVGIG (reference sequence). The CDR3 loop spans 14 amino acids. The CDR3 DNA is TGTGCCTGGAGTCTAAGCGGGGGACACAATGAGCAGTTCTTC. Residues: CAWSLSGGHNEQFF.

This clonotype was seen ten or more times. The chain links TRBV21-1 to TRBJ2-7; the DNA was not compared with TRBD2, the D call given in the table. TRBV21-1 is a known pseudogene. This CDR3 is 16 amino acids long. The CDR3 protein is CASSISGREYGYEQYF. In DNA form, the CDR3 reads TGTGCCAGCAGCATCTCAGGGCGGGAGTACGGCTACGAGCAGTACTTC.

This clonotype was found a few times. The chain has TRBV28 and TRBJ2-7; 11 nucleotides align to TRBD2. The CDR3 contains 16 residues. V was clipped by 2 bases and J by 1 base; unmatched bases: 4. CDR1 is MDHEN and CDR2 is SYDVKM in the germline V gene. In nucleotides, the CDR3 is TGTGCCAGCAGTTTAGTCCTAGCGGGAGGTTCCTACGAGCAGTACTTC. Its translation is CASSLVLAGGSYEQYF. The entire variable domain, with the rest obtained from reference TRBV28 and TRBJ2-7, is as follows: DVKVTQSSRYLVKRTGEKVFLECVQDMDHENMFWYRQDPGLGLRLIYFSYDVKMKEKGDIPEGYSVSREKKERFSLILESASTNQTSMYLCASSLVLAGGSYEQYFGPGTRLTVT.

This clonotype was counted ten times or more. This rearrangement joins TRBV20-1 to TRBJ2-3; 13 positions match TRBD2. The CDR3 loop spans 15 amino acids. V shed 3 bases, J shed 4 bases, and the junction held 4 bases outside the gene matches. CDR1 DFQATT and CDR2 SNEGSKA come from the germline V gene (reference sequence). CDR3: CSASSTSGGADTQYF. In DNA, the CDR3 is TGCAGTGCTAGTAGTACTAGCGGGGGGGCAGATACGCAGTATTTT.

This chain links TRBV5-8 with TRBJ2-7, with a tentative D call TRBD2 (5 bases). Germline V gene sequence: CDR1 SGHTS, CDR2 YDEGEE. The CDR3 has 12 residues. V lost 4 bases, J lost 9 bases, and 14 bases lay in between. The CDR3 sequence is CASSHASGRQYF. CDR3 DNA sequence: TGTGCCAGCAGCCACGCTTCGGGGAGGCAGTACTTC. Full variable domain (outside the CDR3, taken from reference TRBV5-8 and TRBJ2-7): EAGVTQSPTHLIKTRGQQATLRCSPISGHTSVYWYQQALGLGLQFLLWYDEGEERNRGNFPPRFSGRQFPNYSSELNVNALELEDSALYLCASSHASGRQYFGPGTRLTVT.